This T cell receptor beta chain was documented in a study of CD8 T cells in acute hepatitis C reinfection (dated by TCRdb to about 2021). A note on the overall study: The TCRbeta repertoire of CD8+ T cells specific for the HCV NS3-1073 epitope was profiled during acute infection and after viral clearance. Paired acute and follow-up samples were contributed by four spontaneous resolvers. Follow-up samples were taken from seven to nine spontaneous resolvers who had cleared HCV, at least 347 days after the estimated infection.

Genomic DNA was extracted from the FACS-sorted cells, and the TCRbeta chains were sequenced by the commercial immunoSEQ service. The study's processing was this. ImmunoSEQ Analyzer software v3.0 and R v3.5.1 were used to analyze the repertoire data. Only productive rearrangements were analyzed, because any sequences with stop codons or out-of-frame rearrangements were filtered out. Simpson diversity, Shannon entropy, CDR3 length and nucleotide addition metrics were obtained from the sequencing provider. Clonotypes were grouped by frequency into dominant, sub-dominant, low or lowest abundance categories, and clonotypes below 0.1% were left out of most analyses. A CDR3 amino acid clonotype was called public when found in at least two subjects at a cumulative frequency of at least 0.5%. In its TCRdb copy, this immuneACCESS table keeps in-frame sequences only and misses some clones. Where compared with another copy, unresolved V genes explain less than half of these, and the others have no known cause. V, J and clone size reflect that table, while D and trimming were determined from the DNA. The table for this sample lists fewer than 250 clones; 70% to 80% of them were counted only once. Around a sixth of the sample comes from the top ten.

Overall study outcomes, separate from this receptor: CDR3 sequences shared with other epitopes were rarely observed, and exact matching may have been limited by differing sequencing approaches. Because bulk sequencing was performed on the TCRbeta chain only, alphabeta pairing of public clonotypes could not be determined. Chronically infected subjects had no follow-up repertoires because NS3-1073 specific cells were too rare to sort. All groups showed preferential use of the TRBV04 and TRBV06 gene families, a pattern that overrepresentation in the naive pool did not explain. NS3-1073 specific repertoires were highly diverse, with no significant diversity differences between acute resolver, follow-up resolver and acute chronic samples. Regardless of outcome, some 13 public clonotypes were found, and one public clonotype used V04-02/J02-02.

The sample's time point, from its label and the paper: at least 347 days after estimated infection, following spontaneous clearance. HCV-specific TCR repertoires were characterized directly ex vivo, and the sequenced cells were not expanded in vitro beforehand. Enrolled in the Montreal Hepatitis C Cohort (HEPCO) in Canada, the donors were people who inject drugs, and these donors were followed every 3 months. Acute primary HCV infection was defined as a positive HCV RNA or antibody test after a negative test within the previous 24 weeks. A PE-labeled tetramer loaded with the NS3 peptide covering residues 1073-1081 was used to stain HCV-specific cells. Antibodies against CD3, CD8 and CD45RO were used for surface staining, and dead cells were excluded with an aqua fixable dye. The cohort included seven or eight spontaneous resolvers, defined as subjects with HCV RNA clearance within 24 weeks. Once thawed from cryostorage, peripheral blood mononuclear cells underwent negative selection via the MACS CD8+ T cell Isolation Kit to obtain CD8+ T cells. A BD FACSAria II cell sorter was used to sort the cells.

Concerning this clone: No base-level quality is on record; no much larger clone is a single base apart.

The V end loses 4 bases and the J end loses 6 bases, and a stretch of 15 bases separates them. Via the germline V gene, CDR1 is SGHTS and CDR2 YDEGEE. The CDR3 holds 14 amino acids from the cysteine to the phenylalanine. The only DNA kept is the CDR3, 42 bases in frame from the first base. The origin of this receptor is a woman younger than 35 who spontaneously cleared hepatitis C infection. The source was HCV NS3-1073 tetramer-sorted CD8+ T cells from PBMCs, collected at follow-up. The cell subset or site tag for this specimen amounts to: FACS-sorted NS3-1073 tetramer+ CD8+ T cells. The sequence joins TRBV5-8 to TRBJ2-3; the D call is possibly TRBD1 or TRBD2, each sharing 6 bases. The sequenced DNA is TGTGCCAGCAGCGACCGAAGGGGGAGGGATACGCAGTATTTT. This yields the protein CASSDRRGRDTQYF.